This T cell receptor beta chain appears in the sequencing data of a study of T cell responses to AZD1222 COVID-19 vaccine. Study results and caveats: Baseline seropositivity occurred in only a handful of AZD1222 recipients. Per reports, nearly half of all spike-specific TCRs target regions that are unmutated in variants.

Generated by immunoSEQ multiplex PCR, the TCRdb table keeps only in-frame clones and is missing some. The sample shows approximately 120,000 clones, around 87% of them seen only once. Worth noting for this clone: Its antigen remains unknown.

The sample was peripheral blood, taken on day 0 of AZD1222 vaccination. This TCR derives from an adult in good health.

CDR3 bases: TGTGCCAGCACCTGGGCCCCACTTCAGGGAAACACCATATATTTT. It is translated as CASTWAPLQGNTIYF. This chain uses TRBV5-5 with TRBJ1-3, with D unresolved. Germline V CDR1 and CDR2: SGHKS, YYEKEE (reference sequence). The CDR3 sequence is 15 residues long. Trimming took off 6 bases at V and 4 bases at J, with 17 bases between the two ends. The full variable domain, in which reference TRBV5-5 and TRBJ1-3 provide the parts outside the CDR3, is DAGVTQSPTHLIKTRGQQVTLRCSPISGHKSVSWYQQVLGQGPQFIFQYYEKEERGRGNFPDRFSARQFPNYSSELNVNALLLGDSALYLCASTWAPLQGNTIYFGEGSWLTVV.